Reported below is one T cell receptor beta chain. Antigen: not known. The ends were cut back, 6 bases at V and 7 bases at J, with 13 bases in the middle. The CDR3 totals 13 residues. In germline, CDR1 is MNHNY, CDR2 SVGAGI (reference sequence). Every patient had relapsed following autologous stem cell transplantation, and cohorts differed in brentuximab vedotin exposure. Sequencing was performed with immunoSEQ multiplex PCR; in TCRdb, only in-frame clones are kept and a portion is missing. Counted here are about 20,000 clones, roughly four fifths occurring once; the ten biggest clones make up roughly a quarter. This sample stems from a study of PD-1 blockade in classical Hodgkin lymphoma. Study findings and constraints: Only CD4+ TCR diversity, not CD8+, had risen significantly by C4D1. Newly diagnosed patients had baseline TCR diversity that was reportedly lower than that of healthy donors. The diversity seen at baseline in complete responders resembled that of newly diagnosed patients. Patients who initiated nivolumab within 1 year of ASCT were excluded.

The TCR sequence derives from a human donor with classical Hodgkin lymphoma. This material consisted of peripheral blood mononuclear cells (PBMCs), taken before the second cycle of nivolumab. This chain links TRBV6-6 with TRBJ2-1; a possible D gene is TRBD1 (6 bases). The CDR3 sequence is CASSPRGQNEQFF. In DNA, the CDR3 is TGTGCCAGCAGCCCCAGGGGTCAGAATGAGCAGTTCTTC.